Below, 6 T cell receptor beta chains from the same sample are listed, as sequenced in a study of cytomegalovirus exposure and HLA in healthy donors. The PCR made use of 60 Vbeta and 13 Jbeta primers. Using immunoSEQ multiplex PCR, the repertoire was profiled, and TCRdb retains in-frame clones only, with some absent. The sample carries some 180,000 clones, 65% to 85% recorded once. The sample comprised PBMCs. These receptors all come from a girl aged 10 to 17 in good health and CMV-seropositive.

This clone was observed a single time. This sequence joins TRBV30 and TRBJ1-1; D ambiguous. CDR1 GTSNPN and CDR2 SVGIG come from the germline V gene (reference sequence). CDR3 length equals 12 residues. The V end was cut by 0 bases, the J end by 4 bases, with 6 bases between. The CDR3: CAWSVILTEAFF. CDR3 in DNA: TGTGCCTGGAGTGTAATACTCACTGAAGCTTTCTTT.

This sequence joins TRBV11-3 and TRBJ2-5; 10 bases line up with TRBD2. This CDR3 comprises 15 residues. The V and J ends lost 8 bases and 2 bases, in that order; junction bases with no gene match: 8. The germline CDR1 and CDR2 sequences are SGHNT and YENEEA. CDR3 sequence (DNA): TGTGCCAGCTCGGGGGGACTAGCGCTTCAAGAGACCCAGTACTTC. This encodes CASSGGLALQETQYF.

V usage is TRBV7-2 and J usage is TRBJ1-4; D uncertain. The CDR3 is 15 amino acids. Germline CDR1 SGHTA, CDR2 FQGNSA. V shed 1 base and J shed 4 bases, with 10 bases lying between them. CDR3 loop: CASSLVSSFNEKLFF. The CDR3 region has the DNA TGTGCCAGCAGCTTAGTATCTAGTTTTAATGAAAAACTGTTTTTT.

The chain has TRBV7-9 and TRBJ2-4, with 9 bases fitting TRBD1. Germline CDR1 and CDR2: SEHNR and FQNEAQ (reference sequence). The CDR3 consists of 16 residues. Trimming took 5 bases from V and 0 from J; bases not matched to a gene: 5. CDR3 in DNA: TGTGCCAGCAGCGCACAGGGGGCTTCAGCCAAAAACATTCAGTACTTC. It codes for CASSAQGASAKNIQYF.

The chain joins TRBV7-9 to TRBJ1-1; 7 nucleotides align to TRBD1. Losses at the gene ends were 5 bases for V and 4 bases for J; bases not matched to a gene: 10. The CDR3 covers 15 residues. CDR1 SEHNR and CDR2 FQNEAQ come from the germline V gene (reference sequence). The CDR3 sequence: CASSLVRQGGTEAFF. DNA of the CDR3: TGTGCCAGCAGCCTCGTGAGACAGGGTGGCACTGAAGCTTTCTTT. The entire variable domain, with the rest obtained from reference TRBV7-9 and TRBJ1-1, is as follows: DTGVSQNPRHKITKRGQNVTFRCDPISEHNRLYWYRQTLGQGPEFLTYFQNEAQLEKSRLLSDRFSAERPKGSFSTLEIQRTEQGDSAMYLCASSLVRQGGTEAFFGQGTRLTVV.

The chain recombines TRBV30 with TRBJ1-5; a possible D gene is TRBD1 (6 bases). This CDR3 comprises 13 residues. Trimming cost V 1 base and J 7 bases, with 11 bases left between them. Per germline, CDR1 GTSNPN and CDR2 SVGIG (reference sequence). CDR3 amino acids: CAWSGGLGQPQHF. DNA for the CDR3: TGTGCCTGGAGTGGGGGGCTGGGGCAGCCCCAGCATTTT.